This TCR beta chain was sequenced in a study of control samples from healthy donors and cancer patients. The CDR3 sequence is 15 residues long. Germline lookup yields CDR1 MGHRA and CDR2 YSYEKL. V dropped 2 bases and J dropped 3 bases, with 14 bases sitting between them. Assay: immunoSEQ multiplex PCR; the TCRdb copy retains only in-frame clones and omits some. This sample has some 120,000 clones, with about 95% found just once. Input material: blood. The sequence came from a man aged 25 to 40 in good health. The gene calls are TRBV4-1 and TRBJ2-7, with D possibly TRBD2 on 6 matching bases. The CDR3 nucleotides read TGCGCCAGCAGCCAATGGGGGGATCCTGGCTACGAGCAGTACTTC. It codes for CASSQWGDPGYEQYF.